The source of this T cell receptor (beta chain) is a study of response to subunit inactivated influenza vaccine. MiXCR, run by TCRdb on the RT-PCR reads, gives a single entry per CDR3 protein. The sample holds a few hundred thousand distinct CDR3 sequences, less than 25% seen once. Regarding the study as a whole: It was the authors' suggestion that each seasonal influenza vaccination recruits few new T cells.

V lost 3 bases and J lost 6, with 12 bases in between. This CDR3 has 13 residues. Germline-derived CDR1 and CDR2 are SNHLY and FYNNEI. A note on this clonotype: Its matching antigen is unknown.

This sequence was found in a man in his fifties or sixties who received an inactivated influenza vaccine. Material: PBMCs from blood, obtained approximately 20 months after vaccination. The V and J genes are TRBV2 and TRBJ2-7; tentatively, D is TRBD2 (5 bases). The CDR3 DNA follows: TGTGCCAGCAGTGATGTCTTAGCGCCCGAGCAGTACTTC. It translates to CASSDVLAPEQYF.